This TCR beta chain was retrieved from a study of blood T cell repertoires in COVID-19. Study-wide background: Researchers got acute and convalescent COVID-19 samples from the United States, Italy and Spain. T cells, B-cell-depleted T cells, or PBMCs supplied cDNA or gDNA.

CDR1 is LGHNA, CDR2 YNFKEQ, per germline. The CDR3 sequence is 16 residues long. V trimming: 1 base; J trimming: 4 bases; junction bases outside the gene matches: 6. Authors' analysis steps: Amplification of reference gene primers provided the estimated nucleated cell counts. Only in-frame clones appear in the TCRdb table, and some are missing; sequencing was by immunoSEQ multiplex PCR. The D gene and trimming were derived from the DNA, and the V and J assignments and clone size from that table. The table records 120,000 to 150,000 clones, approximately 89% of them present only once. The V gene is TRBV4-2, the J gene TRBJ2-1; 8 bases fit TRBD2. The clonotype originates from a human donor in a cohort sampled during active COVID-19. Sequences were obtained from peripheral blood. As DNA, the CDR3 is TGTGCCAGCAGCCAAGTTGGGTCTAGCGGGTACAATGAGCAGTTCTTC. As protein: CASSQVGSSGYNEQFF.